The 32 T cell receptor beta chains listed next were all sequenced from one sample in a study of metastatic and nonmetastatic thyroid tumors. Through MiXCR, TCRdb re-clonotyped the PCR reads. Of around 45,000 clones in the sample, about 4.2% were seen once. Every patient was untreated before thyroid surgery. Sequencing was done on a sample of blood. The receptors come from a female donor with papillary thyroid cancer or a benign thyroid nodule (not recorded which). Some clones in this sample may be carry-over from other donors' samples.

This clone was observed at least ten times. The CDR3 region is CASSVTGGTFF. The CDR3 nucleotides read TGTGCCAGTAGTGTGACTGGGGGAACTTTCTTT. The V gene is TRBV19, the J gene TRBJ1-1; possibly TRBD1 for D (5 bases). Germline CDR1 is LNHDA and CDR2 is SQIVND (reference sequence). The CDR3 covers 11 residues. V shed 5 bases and J shed 12 bases, with 13 bases lying between them. The entire variable domain, with the rest obtained from reference TRBV19 and TRBJ1-1, is as follows: DGGITQSPKYLFRKEGQNVTLSCEQNLNHDAMYWYRQDPGQGLRLIYYSQIVNDFQKGDIAEGYSVSREKKESFPLTVTSAQKNPTAFYLCASSVTGGTFFGQGTRLTVV.

Of note for this clone: Mismatch with germline at one junction end may stem from a read error. The chain is built from TRBV6-4 and TRBJ1-2, with no clear D. The CDR3 is 14 amino acids. Germline CDR1 reads MRHNA; CDR2 reads SNTAGT. The CDR3 region is CASNEDWGNYGYTF. CDR3 coding DNA: TGTGCTAGCAATGAAGATTGGGGAAACTATGGCTACACCTTC.

The rearrangement uses TRBV6-1 and TRBJ1-2, with D possibly being TRBD1 (6 bases). Germline V gene sequence: CDR1 MNHNS, CDR2 SASEGT. The CDR3 contains 12 residues. V dropped 7 bases and J dropped 3 bases, with 9 bases sitting between them. The CDR3 protein is CASKHRDYGYTF. As DNA, the CDR3 is TGTGCCAGCAAACACAGGGACTATGGCTACACCTTC.

The sample holds many counts of this clone. V is TRBV2 and J is TRBJ1-1, with D perhaps matching TRBD1 (5 bases). Trimming cost V 5 bases and J 0 bases, with 16 bases left between them. From germline, CDR1 is SNHLY and CDR2 FYNNEI. The CDR3 extends over 16 amino acids. The CDR3 coding sequence is TGTGCCAGCAGTAGTCCTGCGGGACGGCTGAACACTGAAGCTTTCTTT. It yields the protein CASSSPAGRLNTEAFF.

This clone was counted ten times or more. The chain links TRBV11-3 to TRBJ2-7; D is possibly TRBD2 (5 bases). CDR1 and CDR2 from the germline V gene are SGHNT and YENEEA. This CDR3 spans 13 amino acids. V was pared by 1 base and J by 7 bases, with 11 bases between. As DNA, the CDR3 is TGTGCCAGCAGCTTAGGGTCGGGATCGGAGCAGTACTTC. It translates to CASSLGSGSEQYF.

This clone was observed at least ten times. The rearrangement joins TRBV2 to TRBJ2-7; no firm D call. The V gene's germline CDR1 is SNHLY and CDR2 FYNNEI. V dropped 1 base and J dropped 1 base, with 11 bases sitting between them. This CDR3 is built from 15 residues. The CDR3 nucleotides read TGTGCCAGCAGTGAAGACCTAGACCAGTCCTACGAGCAGTACTTC. Protein: CASSEDLDQSYEQYF.

This clone was counted many times. The J gene is TRBJ2-7, the V gene TRBV2; D may match TRBD1 or TRBD2 (6 bases each). In germline, CDR1 is SNHLY, CDR2 FYNNEI. This CDR3 is built from 14 residues. V was trimmed by 8 bases and J by 0 bases, leaving 14 bases between them. The chain's CDR3 is CASVRGTSSYEQYF. CDR3 DNA sequence: TGTGCCAGCGTCCGGGGGACAAGCTCCTACGAGCAGTACTTC. The whole variable domain, filled in from reference TRBV2 and TRBJ2-7, reads EPEVTQTPSHQVTQMGQEVILRCVPISNHLYFYWYRQILGQKVEFLVSFYNNEISEKSEIFDDQFSVERPDGSNFTLKIRSTKLEDSAMYFCASVRGTSSYEQYFGPGTRLTVT.

This clone showed up many times. The CDR3 DNA is TGTGCCATCAGTGAGGGGGCCTGGGAGCGGGAGACCCAGTACTTC. Its translation is CAISEGAWERETQYF. The rearrangement links TRBV10-3 to TRBJ2-5; D is perhaps TRBD1 or TRBD2 (5 bases each). V was clipped by 2 bases and J by 5 bases, with 15 bases between them. The CDR3 length is 15 residues. Looked up from germline, CDR1 is ENHRY and CDR2 is SYGVKD.

This clone was detected ten times or more. This chain links TRBV6-1 with TRBJ1-5; 9 bases match TRBD1. The V segment lost 4 bases and the J segment 4 bases; nucleotides outside the gene matches: 8. This CDR3 contains 16 residues. CDR1 is MNHNS, CDR2 SASEGT, per germline. CDR3 in amino acids: CASSGRQGDRNQPQHF. DNA of the CDR3: TGTGCCAGCAGTGGGAGACAGGGGGATCGTAATCAGCCCCAGCATTTT.

This clone has ten or more counts. This chain joins TRBV9 and TRBJ2-7, with 7 bases fitting TRBD1. This CDR3 is 18 amino acids long. V shed 3 bases, J shed 2 bases, and the junction held 17 bases outside the gene matches. Germline V gene data show CDR1 as SGDLS and CDR2 as YYNGEE. Written as DNA, the CDR3 is TGTGCCAGCAGCGGAAGCGTAGGAGGAAGGGACAGCACCTACGAGCAGTACTTC. Translated, it gives CASSGSVGGRDSTYEQYF. Variable domain in full (rest from reference TRBV9 and TRBJ2-7): DSGVTQTPKHLITATGQRVTLRCSPRSGDLSVYWYQQSLDQGLQFLIQYYNGEERAKGNILERFSAQQFPDLHSELNLSSLELGDSALYFCASSGSVGGRDSTYEQYFGPGTRLTVT.

Concerning this clone itself: A clone one base away is much larger, so this may be a read error. The genes are TRBV6-1 and TRBJ1-6, with TRBD1 matching over 12 bases. Unmatched junction bases numbered 2, after V lost 4 bases and J lost 10 bases. Germline-derived CDR1 and CDR2 are MNHNS and SASEGT. This CDR3 region has 14 residues. CDR3 amino acids: CASSGGTGGSPLHF. CDR3 in DNA: TGTGCCAGCAGTGGAGGGACAGGGGGCTCACCCCTCCACTTT.

This clone was seen ten or more times. This CDR3 is CASSSFPKSSYNEQFF. As DNA, the CDR3 is TGCGCCAGCAGCAGCTTCCCTAAGAGCTCCTACAATGAGCAGTTCTTC. The chain has TRBV5-1 and TRBJ2-1; D remains ambiguous. Trimming shortened V by 4 bases and J by 0 bases, and 14 bases separated the two germline ends. Germline CDR1 SGHRS, CDR2 YFSETQ. The CDR3 is made up of 16 amino acids. Using reference TRBV5-1 and TRBJ2-1 for the parts outside the CDR3, the full variable domain is KAGVTQTPRYLIKTRGQQVTLSCSPISGHRSVSWYQQTPGQGLQFLFEYFSETQRNKGNFPGRFSGRQFSNSRSEMNVSTLELGDSALYLCASSSFPKSSYNEQFFGPGTRLTVL.

Turning to this clone: A much larger clone sits a single nucleotide away, making a read error possible. The rearrangement joins TRBV6-1 to TRBJ2-1; 12 bases are shared with TRBD2. In germline, CDR1 is MNHNS, CDR2 SASEGT. The CDR3 is made up of 17 amino acids. The junction had 14 bases not matched to a gene; V was cut back by 5 bases and J by 9 bases. The CDR3 sequence: CASSPVSVTSGRSEQFF. In nucleotides, the CDR3 is TGTGCCAGCAGTCCCGTATCCGTGACTAGCGGGAGAAGTGAGCAGTTCTTC.

This clone was picked up a small number of times. The chain carries TRBV6-2 or TRBV6-3 and TRBJ1-6, with a possible D match to TRBD1 (5 bases). The CDR3 runs to 14 residues. Germline lookup yields CDR1 MNHEY and CDR2 SVGEGT. V was shortened by 6 bases and J by 8 bases, with 14 bases between the two germline ends. CDR3 DNA sequence: TGTGCCAGCAGGAGACAGTTGGGGGATTCACCCCTCCACTTT. Encoded protein: CASRRQLGDSPLHF.

This clone was seen only a few times. Other nucleotide sequences in the sample specify the same CDR3. The rearrangement joins TRBV12-3 or TRBV12-4 to TRBJ1-5; unclear D gene. There are 11 residues in the CDR3. V lost 6 bases, J lost 4 bases, and 4 bases lay in between. The DNA for the CDR3 is TGTGCCAGCAGCCTTAATCAGCCCCAGCATTTT. Translation gives CASSLNQPQHF.

This clone was picked up a small number of times. V is TRBV20-1 and J is TRBJ1-2, with a possible D match to TRBD1 (6 bases). The CDR3 is 14 residues long. Trimming took off 8 bases at V and 2 bases at J, with 18 bases between the two ends. CDR1 is DFQATT and CDR2 is SNEGSKA in the germline V gene (reference sequence). This chain's CDR3 is CSFHTGTQNYGYTF. DNA of the CDR3: TGCAGTTTCCATACCGGGACACAAAACTATGGCTACACCTTC.

This clone has ten or more counts. V usage is TRBV20-1 and J usage is TRBJ2-1, with D perhaps TRBD1 or TRBD2 (5 bases each). The CDR3 is 14 amino acids. V was clipped by 6 bases and J by 1 base, with 13 bases between them. The germline CDR1 and CDR2 sequences are DFQATT and SNEGSKA (reference sequence). The CDR3 reads CSATGTASYNEQFF. The CDR3 DNA follows: TGCAGTGCAACCGGGACGGCGTCCTACAATGAGCAGTTCTTC.

This clone was seen more than once but under ten times. The J gene is TRBJ2-3, the V gene TRBV7-9; 14 positions agree with TRBD2. Germline CDR1 SEHNR, CDR2 FQNEAQ (reference sequence). V lost 7 bases, J lost 4 bases, and 16 bases stayed unmatched. The CDR3 totals 19 residues. The CDR3 loop is CASNSRRLAGGRAADTQYF. As DNA, the CDR3 is TGTGCCAGCAACTCCCGTCGACTAGCGGGAGGGCGGGCAGCAGATACGCAGTATTTT.

This clone was seen many times. The chain has TRBV7-3 and TRBJ1-1; the D gene is possibly TRBD1 (5 bases). CDR3 length: 14 amino acids. Trimming removed 5 bases from V and 5 bases from J, with 15 bases in between. Germline V gene data show CDR1 as SGHTA and CDR2 as FQGTGA. The CDR3 DNA reads as TGTGCCAGCAGCATTTCCGGGACGCGGACTGAAGCTTTCTTT. Translating it yields CASSISGTRTEAFF.

The chain recombines TRBV6-2 or TRBV6-3 with TRBJ1-1; weak D call: TRBD1 (6 bases). V lost 4 bases to trimming and J lost 6 bases, with 18 bases between them. There are 15 residues in the CDR3. The germline V gene encodes CDR1 MNHEY and CDR2 SVGEGT. In nucleotides, the CDR3 is TGTGCCAGCAGTTCAACTCATAAAGGGGGGTCTGAAGCTTTCTTT. It encodes CASSSTHKGGSEAFF.

In its sample, this clone was seen many times. The gene calls are TRBV20-1 and TRBJ2-1; 8 nucleotides align to TRBD2. This CDR3 contains 18 residues. CDR1 and CDR2 from the germline V gene are DFQATT and SNEGSKA (reference sequence). V lost 0 bases to trimming and J lost 5 bases; unmatched junction nucleotides: 15. CDR3 coding DNA: TGCAGTGCTAGAGATCATACGCTAGCGGGTGATGCTCACAATGAGCAGTTCTTC. This translates into CSARDHTLAGDAHNEQFF.

This clone was seen only a few times. Compared with germline, one end of the junction differs, possibly owing to a read error. The CDR3 region is CASDLTGERDDQYF. The CDR3 bases are TGTGCCAGCGACCTGACAGGGGAACGGGACGATCAGTACTTC. The chain has TRBV6-2 or TRBV6-3 and TRBJ2-7, with 8 bases that match TRBD1. Germline loops: CDR1 MNHEY, CDR2 SVGEGT. The length of the CDR3 is 14 residues.

J is TRBJ1-6 and V is TRBV20-1; no firm D call. Trimming left V 0 bases short and J 7 bases short, with 7 bases between. The germline CDR1 and CDR2 sequences are DFQATT and SNEGSKA (reference sequence). This CDR3 spans 13 amino acids. In DNA form, the CDR3 reads TGCAGTGCTAGAGAAGGGAGCAATTCACCCCTCCACTTT. This translates into CSAREGSNSPLHF.

There are many counts of this clone. The rearrangement joins TRBV15 to TRBJ2-1; D perhaps matches TRBD1 (6 bases). This CDR3 contains 18 residues. Germline V gene lookup returns CDR1 LNHNV and CDR2 YYDKDF (reference sequence). The ends were cut back, 0 bases at V and 5 bases at J, with 20 bases in the middle. CDR3 in amino acids: CATSRDLAGVTTHNEQFF. CDR3 DNA: TGTGCCACCAGCAGAGATTTGGCAGGGGTTACCACACACAATGAGCAGTTCTTC.

This clone was seen ten or more times. The chain has TRBV18 and TRBJ1-2; D not certain. The germline V and J ends were trimmed by 4 bases and 8 bases, with 11 bases remaining between them. The CDR3 is 12 residues long. Germline CDR1 and CDR2: KGHSH and LQKENI. The CDR3 is CASSRPGEGYTF. In DNA, the CDR3 is TGTGCCAGCTCACGGCCGGGCGAAGGCTACACCTTC.

Many counts were recorded for this clone. CDR3 protein: CAGTRTGSSYEQYF. The CDR3 region has the DNA TGTGCCGGCACCCGGACGGGAAGCTCCTACGAGCAGTACTTC. This chain links TRBV2 with TRBJ2-7, with TRBD2 as a possible D gene (5 bases). Between the trimmed V and J ends, which lost 11 bases and 0 bases, there was a span of 17 bases. The CDR3 is 14 residues long. CDR1 is SNHLY, CDR2 FYNNEI, per germline.

In its sample, this clone was seen a few times. V is TRBV28 and J is TRBJ2-7; 7 nucleotides align to TRBD1. V trimming: 3 bases; J trimming: 5 bases; junction bases outside the gene matches: 10. CDR1 is MDHEN, CDR2 SYDVKM, per germline. The CDR3 is 15 amino acids. The CDR3 coding sequence is TGTGCCAGCAGTTTCACACAGGGGCAGCGCGACGAGCAGTACTTC. Its translation: CASSFTQGQRDEQYF.

CDR3 DNA: TGCAGTGCTAGAGATGGCGGTAGCGGGTACGAGCAGTACTTC. Translation: CSARDGGSGYEQYF. This chain joins TRBV20-1 and TRBJ2-7; 7 bases are shared with TRBD2. J lost 4 bases, V lost 0 bases, and 6 bases had no gene match. The germline gives CDR1 DFQATT, CDR2 SNEGSKA (reference sequence). This CDR3 comprises 14 residues.

The CDR3 region has the DNA TGTGCCAGCAGCCGAGAGGTAAACCAAGAGACCCAGTACTTC. Translation gives CASSREVNQETQYF. V gene TRBV11-1 combines with J gene TRBJ2-5, with unresolved D. Trimming stripped 5 bases from V and 0 bases from J, with 10 bases between. Germline V gene lookup returns CDR1 SGHAT and CDR2 FQDESV (reference sequence). The CDR3 extends over 14 amino acids.

This clone is medium-sized (0.01 to 0.1%) by share. This chain connects TRBV27 to TRBJ1-2, with TRBD1 as a possible D gene (6 bases). This CDR3 contains 12 residues. Trimming shortened V by 7 bases and J by 5 bases, and 11 bases separated the two germline ends. Germline-derived CDR1 and CDR2 are MNHEY and SMNVEV (reference sequence). DNA for the CDR3: TGTGCCAGCAAAACAGGGTTGTATGGCTACACCTTC. Translated: CASKTGLYGYTF.

As for this clone: The junction departs from germline at one end; a sequencing error may be responsible. The chain recombines TRBV6-5 with TRBJ1-1; D uncertain. This CDR3 has 14 residues. Germline V CDR1 and CDR2: MNHEY, SVGAGI. The CDR3 DNA sequence: TGTGCCAGCAATTACGCACCGGGGAACAGTGAGGCTTTCTTT. Encoded protein: CASNYAPGNSEAFF.

There are a few counts of this clone. The genes are TRBV6-1 and TRBJ2-1; D is perhaps TRBD1 (6 bases). V lost 6 bases, J lost 0 bases, and 9 bases lay in between. This CDR3 is 14 amino acids long. Germline CDR1 MNHNS, CDR2 SASEGT. CDR3 nucleotide sequence: TGTGCCAGCAGCCGGACAGCCTCCTACAATGAGCAGTTCTTC. As protein: CASSRTASYNEQFF.